A selection of T cell receptor beta chains follows, all from one sample in a study of blood T cell repertoires in COVID-19. The data were produced by immunoSEQ multiplex PCR, yet TCRdb's version contains in-frame clones alone and is incomplete. The table includes 190,000 or so clones, around 88% detected once. Sequencing was carried out using PBMCs or T cells enriched from blood (not recorded which). Every receptor here comes from a woman in her twenties or thirties who had been exposed to COVID-19. CDR3s include the opening cysteine and the closing phenylalanine or tryptophan. D genes are given only for firm matches. Only some rows state a clone size, as once, few, many or a class for expanded clones.

V	J	size	D	DNA	CDR3
TRBV28	TRBJ2-7	NA	TRBD1	TGTGCCAGCAGTTCGGGACAGGGGGCCTACGAGCAGTACTTC	CASSSGQGAYEQYF
TRBV18	TRBJ1-1	NA	TRBD1	TGTGCCAGCTCAACGAAACAGGGGGCGAACACTGAAGCTTTCTTT	CASSTKQGANTEAFF
TRBV12-3/TRBV12-4	TRBJ2-7	NA	NA	TGTGCCAGCAGGGGAGCCAGGGGCGAGCAGTACTTC	CASRGARGEQYF
TRBV9	TRBJ2-1	NA	TRBD1	TGTGCCAGCAGCCCTGGGACAGGGTTCGGCAATGAGCAGTTCTTC	CASSPGTGFGNEQFF
TRBV18	TRBJ2-7	few	TRBD2	TGTGCCAGCTCACCCCAACGACTAGCGGGGCCCTACGAGCAGTACTTC	CASSPQRLAGPYEQYF
TRBV5-5	TRBJ2-7	NA	NA	TGTGCCAGCAGCCCTTTAACTCACTACGAGCAGTACTTC	CASSPLTHYEQYF
TRBV9	TRBJ2-7	NA	NA	TGTGCCAGCGCCCCTGGGGCGGGGCTAATCGGCGAGCAGTACTTC	CASAPGAGLIGEQYF
TRBV27	TRBJ2-7	NA	TRBD2	TGTGCCAGCGGGTCCATCGGGGGGACGGGGGAGCAGTACTTC	CASGSIGGTGEQYF
TRBV6-5	TRBJ2-3	NA	NA	TGTGCCAGCAGTTACGGGGCTGCCGGGGGAGATACGCAGTATTTT	CASSYGAAGGDTQYF
TRBV6-1	TRBJ2-1	NA	NA	TGTGCCAGCAGTGAATGGGAGACAGGTCTCTACAATGAGCAGTTCTTC	CASSEWETGLYNEQFF
TRBV5-1	TRBJ2-3	NA	TRBD2	TGCGCCAGCAGCTGGAGCGGGGGGGCCCGGGATACGCAGTATTTT	CASSWSGGARDTQYF
TRBV5-6	TRBJ1-4	NA	TRBD1	TGTGCCAGCAGCTTGTATGGGACAGGGAACTTCAATGAAAAACTGTTTTTT	CASSLYGTGNFNEKLFF
TRBV10-1	TRBJ2-3	NA	TRBD2	TGCGCCAGCAGTTTACTAGCGGGGGGAACAGATACGCAGTATTTT	CASSLLAGGTDTQYF
TRBV19	TRBJ1-1	NA	NA	TGTGCCAGTAGGCGGGGTGGGGACACTGAAGCTTTCTTT	CASRRGGDTEAFF
TRBV27	TRBJ2-2	NA	NA	TGTGCCAGCAGTTTACGAGGGAACACCGGGGAGCTGTTTTTT	CASSLRGNTGELFF
TRBV7-9	TRBJ1-4	NA	TRBD1	TGTGCCAGCAGCCCAGAACCAGGGGGAAGAGAAAAACTGTTTTTT	CASSPEPGGREKLFF
TRBV5-6	TRBJ1-2	NA	NA	TGTGCCAGCAGACCGGGATTCGGGTATGGCTACACCTTC	CASRPGFGYGYTF
TRBV7-9	TRBJ1-5	NA	TRBD1	TGTGCCAGCAGCCTAGATTCAGGGGGTAGCAATCAGCCCCAGCATTTT	CASSLDSGGSNQPQHF
TRBV6-5	TRBJ1-2	NA	NA	TGTGCCAGCATCCCTTCACTGACCAAAGAGGAAGGCTACACCTTC	CASIPSLTKEEGYTF
TRBV5-6	TRBJ2-7	once	TRBD1	TGTGCCAGCAGCTTGATGGGACAGACTTCCTACGAGCAGTACTTC	CASSLMGQTSYEQYF
TRBV6-5	TRBJ2-2	NA	TRBD1	TGTGCCAGCAGTAAGACAGGGGGATCCGGGGAGCTGTTTTTT	CASSKTGGSGELFF
TRBV19	TRBJ2-5	NA	TRBD2	TGTGCCAGTAGTCCGTGGACTAGTACTGAGACCCAGTACTTC	CASSPWTSTETQYF
TRBV7-3	TRBJ2-1	NA	TRBD1	TGTGCCAGCAGCTTAAACCCCGGACAGGGCCTATCCTACAATGAGCAGTTCTTC	CASSLNPGQGLSYNEQFF
TRBV7-2	TRBJ2-7	NA	TRBD1	TGTGCCAGCAGCTCTGGGACAGCCCCCTACGAGCAGTACTTC	CASSSGTAPYEQYF
TRBV5-1	TRBJ1-4	NA	TRBD1	TGCGCCAGCAGCGCAGGGACAGGGACAGGAAAACTGTTTTTT	CASSAGTGTGKLFF
TRBV6-5	TRBJ2-7	NA	TRBD1	TGTGCCAGCAGTTCACCGGGACAGGGCTACGAGCAGTACTTC	CASSSPGQGYEQYF
TRBV2	TRBJ2-1	NA	TRBD1	TGTGCCAGCACCAGAGACCCCACATCCGCGGGACAGGGGGGCTATGAGCAGTTCTTC	CASTRDPTSAGQGGYEQFF
TRBV10-3	TRBJ1-3	NA	NA	TGTGCCATCAGCGACCGGGACTCTGGAAACACCATATATTTT	CAISDRDSGNTIYF
TRBV3-1/TRBV3-2	TRBJ2-5	NA	TRBD2	TGTGCCAGCAGCCTGGGGACTAGCGGGACCCAGTACTTC	CASSLGTSGTQYF
TRBV6-5	TRBJ2-7	NA	TRBD1	TGTGCCAGCATGGCGCGGACAGGGGCCTACGAGCAGTACTTC	CASMARTGAYEQYF
TRBV2	TRBJ1-5	NA	TRBD1	TGTGCCAGCACCGAAGAGACAGGGGGCAATCAGCCCCAGCATTTT	CASTEETGGNQPQHF
TRBV19	TRBJ2-7	NA	NA	TGTGCCAGTAGTCCGCTATCGGGCGGGTCCTACGAGCAGTACTTC	CASSPLSGGSYEQYF
TRBV30	TRBJ1-4	NA	NA	TGTGCCTGGAGTGTAAGGGGGACGGAACTGTTTTTT	CAWSVRGTELFF
TRBV30	TRBJ1-6	NA	NA	TGTGCCTGGAGTGTACTCAGGAATTCACCCCTCCACTTT	CAWSVLRNSPLHF
TRBV5-5	TRBJ1-1	once	NA	TGTGCCAGCAGCTTAGGGGTTCCTGGGACTGAAGCTTTCTTT	CASSLGVPGTEAFF
TRBV19	TRBJ2-2	NA	NA	TGTGCCAGTAGAAGAGGAGAATTGAACACCGGGGAGCTGTTTTTT	CASRRGELNTGELFF
TRBV7-2	TRBJ2-3	NA	NA	TGTGCCAGCAGCTTAGCCAGATTAGATACGCAGTATTTT	CASSLARLDTQYF
TRBV5-1	TRBJ2-7	NA	TRBD1	TGCGCCAGCAGCCGACAGGGGCCCCCAGGCGAGCAGTACTTC	CASSRQGPPGEQYF
TRBV7-8	TRBJ1-6	NA	NA	TGTGCCAGCAGCACCTCAGGAGGTTATAATTCACCCCTCCACTTT	CASSTSGGYNSPLHF
TRBV13	TRBJ1-6	few	TRBD1	TGTGCCAGCAGCTTAGGCGGGACAGGTCCGAATTCACCCCTCCACTTT	CASSLGGTGPNSPLHF
TRBV30	TRBJ1-1	NA	TRBD1	TGTGCCTGGAGTGGGACAGGGTGGACTGAAGCTTTCTTT	CAWSGTGWTEAFF
TRBV30	TRBJ1-2	few	NA	TGTGCCTGGAGAGGACGGGATCGCTATGGCTACACCTTC	CAWRGRDRYGYTF
TRBV6-5	TRBJ2-7	NA	TRBD2	TGTGCCAGCAGTTACGGACTAGGGTACGAGCAGTACTTC	CASSYGLGYEQYF
TRBV27	TRBJ2-1	NA	TRBD1	TGTGCCAGCAGTTTATCGAGGACAGGGAACAATGAGCAGTTCTTC	CASSLSRTGNNEQFF
TRBV20-1	TRBJ1-2	NA	NA	TGCAGTGCTAGTTACGGGAATGGCTACACCTTC	CSASYGNGYTF
TRBV19	TRBJ2-7	NA	TRBD1	TGTGCCAGTAGTATACTAGGACAGGGGTCGTACGAGCAGTACTTC	CASSILGQGSYEQYF
TRBV30	TRBJ1-5	NA	NA	TGTGCCTGGACCATGCCAGGGAGCAATCAGCCCCAGCATTTT	CAWTMPGSNQPQHF
TRBV4-1	TRBJ1-3	once	NA	TGCGCCAGCAGCCAAGAACAGGGCGGAAACACCATATATTTT	CASSQEQGGNTIYF
TRBV19	TRBJ1-5	NA	NA	TGTGCCAGTAGTACCCAGGTCGTCAACAATCAGCCCCAGCATTTT	CASSTQVVNNQPQHF
TRBV2	TRBJ1-2	NA	NA	TGTGCCAGCAGTGACCAGACAGGCGATTACTATGGCTACACCTTC	CASSDQTGDYYGYTF
TRBV2	TRBJ1-1	once	NA	TGTGCCAGCAGGATGGACACGTCGAACACTGAAGCTTTCTTT	CASRMDTSNTEAFF
TRBV7-2	TRBJ1-5	NA	NA	TGTGCCAGCAGCCCGCCAGGGGCAAATCAGCCCCAGCATTTT	CASSPPGANQPQHF
TRBV10-1	TRBJ2-1	NA	TRBD2	TGCGCCAGCAGTGAAGGAGCGGGGGGCTCCTACAATGAGCAGTTCTTC	CASSEGAGGSYNEQFF
TRBV24-1	TRBJ2-3	NA	NA	TGTGCCACCAGCGATTCCAGGGTGAGCACAGATACGCAGTATTTT	CATSDSRVSTDTQYF
TRBV30	TRBJ1-3	NA	NA	TGTGCCAATAGGCGCGGCCAATCTGGAAACACCATATATTTT	CANRRGQSGNTIYF
TRBV6-5	TRBJ1-1	NA	TRBD1	TGTGCCAGCAGTTACCGACAGGGGAACACTGAAGCTTTCTTT	CASSYRQGNTEAFF